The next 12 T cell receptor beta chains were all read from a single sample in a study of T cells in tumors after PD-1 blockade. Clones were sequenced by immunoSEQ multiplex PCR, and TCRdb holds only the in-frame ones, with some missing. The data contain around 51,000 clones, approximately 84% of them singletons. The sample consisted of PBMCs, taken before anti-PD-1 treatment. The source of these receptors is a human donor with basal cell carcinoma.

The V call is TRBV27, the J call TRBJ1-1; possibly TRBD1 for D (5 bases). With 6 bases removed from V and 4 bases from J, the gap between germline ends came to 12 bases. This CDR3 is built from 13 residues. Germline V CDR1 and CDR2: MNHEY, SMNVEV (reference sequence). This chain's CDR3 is CASRSTVFTEAFF. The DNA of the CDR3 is TGTGCCAGCAGGTCGACAGTATTCACTGAAGCTTTCTTT.

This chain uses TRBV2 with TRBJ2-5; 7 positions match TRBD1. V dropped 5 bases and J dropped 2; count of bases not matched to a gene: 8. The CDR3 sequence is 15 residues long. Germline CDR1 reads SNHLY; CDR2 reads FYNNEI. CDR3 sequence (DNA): TGTGCCAGCAGTTACCCCGGGACAGTTCAAGAGACCCAGTACTTC. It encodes CASSYPGTVQETQYF. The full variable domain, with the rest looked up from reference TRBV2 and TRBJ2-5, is EPEVTQTPSHQVTQMGQEVILRCVPISNHLYFYWYRQILGQKVEFLVSFYNNEISEKSEIFDDQFSVERPDGSNFTLKIRSTKLEDSAMYFCASSYPGTVQETQYFGPGTRLLVL.

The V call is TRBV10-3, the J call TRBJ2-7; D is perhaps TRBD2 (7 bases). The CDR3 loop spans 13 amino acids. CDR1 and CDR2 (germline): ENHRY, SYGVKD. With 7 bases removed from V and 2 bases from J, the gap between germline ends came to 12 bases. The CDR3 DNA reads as TGTGCCATCAAGGGCGGGGGCCCCTACGAGCAGTACTTC. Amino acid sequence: CAIKGGGPYEQYF.

This chain's CDR3 is CASSFQLGAKGETQYF. CDR3 sequence (DNA): TGCGCCAGCAGCTTTCAACTAGGTGCTAAAGGAGAGACCCAGTACTTC. The chain recombines TRBV5-1 with TRBJ2-5; TRBD2 is a possible D gene (5 bases). This CDR3 has 16 amino acids. Per germline, CDR1 SGHRS and CDR2 YFSETQ. Trimming cost V 2 bases and J 4 bases, with 18 bases left between them.

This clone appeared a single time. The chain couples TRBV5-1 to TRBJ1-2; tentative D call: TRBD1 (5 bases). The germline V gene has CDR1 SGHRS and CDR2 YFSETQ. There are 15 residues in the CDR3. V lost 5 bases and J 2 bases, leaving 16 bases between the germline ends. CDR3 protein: CASSITGEWNYGYTF. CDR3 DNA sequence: TGCGCCAGCAGTATAACGGGGGAATGGAACTATGGCTACACCTTC. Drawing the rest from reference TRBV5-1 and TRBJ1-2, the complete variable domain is KAGVTQTPRYLIKTRGQQVTLSCSPISGHRSVSWYQQTPGQGLQFLFEYFSETQRNKGNFPGRFSGRQFSNSRSEMNVSTLELGDSALYLCASSITGEWNYGYTFGSGTRLTVV.

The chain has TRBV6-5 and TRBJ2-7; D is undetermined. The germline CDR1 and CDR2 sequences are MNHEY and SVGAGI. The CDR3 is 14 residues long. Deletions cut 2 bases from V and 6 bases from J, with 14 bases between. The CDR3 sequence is CASSYGPGTSEQYF. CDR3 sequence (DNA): TGTGCCAGCAGTTACGGACCGGGCACCAGCGAGCAGTACTTC.

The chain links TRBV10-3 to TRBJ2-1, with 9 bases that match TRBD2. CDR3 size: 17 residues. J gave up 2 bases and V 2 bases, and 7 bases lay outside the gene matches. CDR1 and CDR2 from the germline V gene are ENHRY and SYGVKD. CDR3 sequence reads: CAISETASGTTYNEQFF. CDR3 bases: TGTGCCATCAGTGAGACGGCTAGCGGGACCACCTACAATGAGCAGTTCTTC.

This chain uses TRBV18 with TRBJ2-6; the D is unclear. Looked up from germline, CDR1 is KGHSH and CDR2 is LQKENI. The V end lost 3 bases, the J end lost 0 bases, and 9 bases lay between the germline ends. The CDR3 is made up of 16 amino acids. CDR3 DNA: TGTGCCAGCTCACCCGCCGGTGGCTCTGGGGCCAACGTCCTGACTTTC. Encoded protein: CASSPAGGSGANVLTF. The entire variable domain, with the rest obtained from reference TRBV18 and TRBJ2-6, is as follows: NAGVMQNPRHLVRRRGQEARLRCSPMKGHSHVYWYRQLPEEGLKFMVYLQKENIIDESGMPKERFSAEFPKEGPSILRIQQVVRGDSAAYFCASSPAGGSGANVLTFGAGSRLTVL.

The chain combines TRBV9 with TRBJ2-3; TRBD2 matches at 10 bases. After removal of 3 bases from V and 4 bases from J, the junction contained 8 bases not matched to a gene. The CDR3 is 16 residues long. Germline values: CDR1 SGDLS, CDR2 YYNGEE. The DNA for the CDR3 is TGTGCCAGCAGCGCGGCGGGAGCGGGGGGGCCAGATACGCAGTATTTT. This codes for CASSAAGAGGPDTQYF.

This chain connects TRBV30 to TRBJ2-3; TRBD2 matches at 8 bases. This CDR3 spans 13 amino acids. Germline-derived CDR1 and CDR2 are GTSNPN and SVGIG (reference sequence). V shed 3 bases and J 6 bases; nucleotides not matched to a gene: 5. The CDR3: CAWSGGGTDTQYF. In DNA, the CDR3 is TGTGCCTGGAGCGGCGGGGGGACGGATACGCAGTATTTT.

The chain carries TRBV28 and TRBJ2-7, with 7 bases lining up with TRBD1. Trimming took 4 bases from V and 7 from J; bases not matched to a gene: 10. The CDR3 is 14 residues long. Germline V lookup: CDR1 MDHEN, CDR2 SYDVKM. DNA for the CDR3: TGTGCCAGCAGTTCCCCGACAGGGCCGGGAGAGCAGTACTTC. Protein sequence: CASSSPTGPGEQYF.

CDR3 DNA: TGTGCCAGCAGCATGTATGGTGAGCAGTTCTTC. Its protein product is CASSMYGEQFF. The chain combines TRBV11-1 with TRBJ2-1, with D unresolved. The CDR3 runs to 11 residues. Trimming left V 5 bases short and J 9 bases short, with 8 bases between. Germline CDR1 SGHAT, CDR2 FQDESV (reference sequence).